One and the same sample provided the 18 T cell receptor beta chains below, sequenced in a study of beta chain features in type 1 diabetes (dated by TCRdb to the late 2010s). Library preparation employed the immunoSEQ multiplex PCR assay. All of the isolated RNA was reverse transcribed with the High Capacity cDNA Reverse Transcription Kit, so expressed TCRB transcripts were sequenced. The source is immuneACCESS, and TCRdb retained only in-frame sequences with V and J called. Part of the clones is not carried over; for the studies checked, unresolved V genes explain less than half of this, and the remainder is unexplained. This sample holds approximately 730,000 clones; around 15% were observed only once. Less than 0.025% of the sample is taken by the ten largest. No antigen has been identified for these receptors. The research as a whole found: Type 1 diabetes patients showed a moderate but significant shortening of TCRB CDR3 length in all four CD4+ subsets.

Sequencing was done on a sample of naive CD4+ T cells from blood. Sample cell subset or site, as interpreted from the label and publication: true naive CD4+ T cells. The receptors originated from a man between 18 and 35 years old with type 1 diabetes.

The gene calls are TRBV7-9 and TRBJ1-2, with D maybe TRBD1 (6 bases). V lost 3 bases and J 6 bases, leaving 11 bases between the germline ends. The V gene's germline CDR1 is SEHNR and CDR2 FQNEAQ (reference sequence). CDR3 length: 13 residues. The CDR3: CASSLGATDGYTF. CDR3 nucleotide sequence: TGTGCCAGCAGCTTGGGGGCCACGGATGGCTACACCTTC.

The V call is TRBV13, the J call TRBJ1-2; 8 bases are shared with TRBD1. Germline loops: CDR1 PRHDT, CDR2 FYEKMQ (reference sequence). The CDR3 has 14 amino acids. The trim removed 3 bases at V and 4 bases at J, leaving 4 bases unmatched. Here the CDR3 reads CASSFRTGLYGYTF. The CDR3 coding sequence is TGTGCCAGCAGCTTCCGGACAGGGCTCTATGGCTACACCTTC. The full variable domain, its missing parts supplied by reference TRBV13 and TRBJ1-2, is AAGVIQSPRHLIKEKRETATLKCYPIPRHDTVYWYQQGPGQDPQFLISFYEKMQSDKGSIPDRFSAQQFSDYHSELNMSSLELGDSALYFCASSFRTGLYGYTFGSGTRLTVV.

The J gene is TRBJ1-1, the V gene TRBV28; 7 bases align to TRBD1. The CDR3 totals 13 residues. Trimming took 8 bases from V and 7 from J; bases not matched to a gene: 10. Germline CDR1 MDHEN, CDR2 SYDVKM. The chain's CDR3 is CASGEVTGHEAFF. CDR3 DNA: TGTGCCAGCGGTGAAGTGACAGGGCATGAAGCTTTCTTT. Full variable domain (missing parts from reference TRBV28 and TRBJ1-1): DVKVTQSSRYLVKRTGEKVFLECVQDMDHENMFWYRQDPGLGLRLIYFSYDVKMKEKGDIPEGYSVSREKKERFSLILESASTNQTSMYLCASGEVTGHEAFFGQGTRLTVV.

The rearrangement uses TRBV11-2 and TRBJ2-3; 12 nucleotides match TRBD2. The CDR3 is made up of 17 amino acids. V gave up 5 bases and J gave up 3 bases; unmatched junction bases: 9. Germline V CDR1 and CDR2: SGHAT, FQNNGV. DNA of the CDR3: TGTGCCAGCAGCGATGGACTAGCGGGGCTCTATACAGATACGCAGTATTTT. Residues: CASSDGLAGLYTDTQYF.

CDR3 nucleotide sequence: TGCGCCAGCAGCTTTTTTCGAGAGACCCAGTACTTC. Encoded protein: CASSFFRETQYF. The V gene is TRBV5-1, the J gene TRBJ2-5; no firm D call. Trimming removed 2 bases at V and 4 bases at J, with 6 bases between. The CDR3 runs to 12 residues. Per germline, CDR1 SGHRS and CDR2 YFSETQ.

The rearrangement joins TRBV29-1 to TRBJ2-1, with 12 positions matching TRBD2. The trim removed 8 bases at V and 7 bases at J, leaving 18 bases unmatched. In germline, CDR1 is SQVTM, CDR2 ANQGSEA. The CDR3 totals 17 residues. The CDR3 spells CSHSPLLAGGPGNEQFF. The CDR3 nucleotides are TGCAGCCACTCCCCCCTTCTAGCGGGGGGGCCGGGGAATGAGCAGTTCTTC.

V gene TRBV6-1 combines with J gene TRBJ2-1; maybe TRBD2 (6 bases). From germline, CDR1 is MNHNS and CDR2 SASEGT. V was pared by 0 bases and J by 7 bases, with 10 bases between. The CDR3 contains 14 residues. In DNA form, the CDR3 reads TGTGCCAGCAGTGAAGCCGGAGGGTGGAATGAGCAGTTCTTC. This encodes CASSEAGGWNEQFF.

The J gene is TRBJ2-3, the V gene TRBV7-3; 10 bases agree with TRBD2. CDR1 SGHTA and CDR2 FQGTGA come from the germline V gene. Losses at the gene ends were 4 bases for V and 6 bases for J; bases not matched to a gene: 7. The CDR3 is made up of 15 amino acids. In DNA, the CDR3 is TGTGCCAGCAGCTCCGGACTAGCGGCCTTGGATACGCAGTATTTT. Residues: CASSSGLAALDTQYF.

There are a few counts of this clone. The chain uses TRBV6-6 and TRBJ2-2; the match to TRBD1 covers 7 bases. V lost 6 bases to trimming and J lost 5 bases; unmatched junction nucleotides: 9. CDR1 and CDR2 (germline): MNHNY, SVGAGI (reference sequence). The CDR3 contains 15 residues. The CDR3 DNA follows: TGTGCCAGCAGCCTTCCCCGGGACAGAACCGGGGAGCTGTTTTTT. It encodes CASSLPRDRTGELFF.

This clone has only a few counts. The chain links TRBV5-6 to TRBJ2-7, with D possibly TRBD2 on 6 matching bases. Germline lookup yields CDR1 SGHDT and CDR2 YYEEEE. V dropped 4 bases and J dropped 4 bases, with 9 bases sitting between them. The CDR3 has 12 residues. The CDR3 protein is CASSNLAYEQYF. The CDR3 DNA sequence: TGTGCCAGCAGCAACCTAGCGTACGAGCAGTACTTC.

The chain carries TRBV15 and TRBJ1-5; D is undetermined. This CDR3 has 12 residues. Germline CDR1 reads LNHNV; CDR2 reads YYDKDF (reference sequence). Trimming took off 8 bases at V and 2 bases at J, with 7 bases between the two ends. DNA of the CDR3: TGTGCCACCGCGAGGGGCAATCAGCCCCAGCATTTT. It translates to CATARGNQPQHF.

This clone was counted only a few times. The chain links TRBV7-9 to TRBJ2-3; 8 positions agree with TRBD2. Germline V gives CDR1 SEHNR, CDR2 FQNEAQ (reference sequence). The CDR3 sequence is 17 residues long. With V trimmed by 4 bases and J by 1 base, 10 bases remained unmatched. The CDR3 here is CASSSGSGVDGTDTQYF. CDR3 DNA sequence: TGTGCCAGCAGCTCGGGTAGCGGGGTCGACGGCACAGATACGCAGTATTTT.

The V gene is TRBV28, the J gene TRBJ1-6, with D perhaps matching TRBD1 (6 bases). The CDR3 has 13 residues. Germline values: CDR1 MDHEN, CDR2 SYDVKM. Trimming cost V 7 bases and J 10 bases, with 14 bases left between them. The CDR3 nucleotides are TGTGCCAGCACCGTCGTACAGGGCTCACCCCTCCACTTT. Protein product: CASTVVQGSPLHF.

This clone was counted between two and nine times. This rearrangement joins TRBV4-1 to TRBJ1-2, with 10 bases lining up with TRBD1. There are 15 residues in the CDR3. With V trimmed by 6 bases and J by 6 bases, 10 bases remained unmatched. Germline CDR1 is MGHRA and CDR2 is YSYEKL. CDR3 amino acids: CASRPTGGWEDGYTF. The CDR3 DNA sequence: TGCGCCAGCAGACCGACAGGGGGCTGGGAAGATGGCTACACCTTC.

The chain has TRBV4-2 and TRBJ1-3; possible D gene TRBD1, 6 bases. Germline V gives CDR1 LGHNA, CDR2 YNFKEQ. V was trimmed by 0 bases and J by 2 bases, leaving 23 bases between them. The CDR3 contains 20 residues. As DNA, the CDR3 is TGTGCCAGCAGCCAAGATCTACGGGCGATAGTAGGGGGAGCTGGAAACACCATATATTTT. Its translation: CASSQDLRAIVGGAGNTIYF.

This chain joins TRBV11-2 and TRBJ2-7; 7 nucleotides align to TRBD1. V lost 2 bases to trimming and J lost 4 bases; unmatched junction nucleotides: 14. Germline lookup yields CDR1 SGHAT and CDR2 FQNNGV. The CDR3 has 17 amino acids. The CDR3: CASSLNTGQGVLYEQYF. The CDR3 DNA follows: TGTGCCAGCAGCTTAAACACGGGCCAGGGGGTTTTATACGAGCAGTACTTC.

The CDR3 reads CASSYPGAETQYF. CDR3 nucleotide sequence: TGTGCCAGCAGTTACCCGGGGGCCGAGACCCAGTACTTC. The genes are TRBV6-5 and TRBJ2-5, with D perhaps TRBD1 or TRBD2 (6 bases each). V was pared by 2 bases and J by 5 bases, with 9 bases between. This CDR3 comprises 13 residues. Looked up from germline, CDR1 is MNHEY and CDR2 is SVGAGI.

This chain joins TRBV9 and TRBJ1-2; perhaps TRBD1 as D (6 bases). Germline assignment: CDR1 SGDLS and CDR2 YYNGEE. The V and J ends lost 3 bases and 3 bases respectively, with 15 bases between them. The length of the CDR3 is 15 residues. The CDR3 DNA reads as TGTGCCAGCAGCGATACCGGGACAAGTCACTATGGCTACACCTTC. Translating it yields CASSDTGTSHYGYTF. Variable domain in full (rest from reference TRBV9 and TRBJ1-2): DSGVTQTPKHLITATGQRVTLRCSPRSGDLSVYWYQQSLDQGLQFLIQYYNGEERAKGNILERFSAQQFPDLHSELNLSSLELGDSALYFCASSDTGTSHYGYTFGSGTRLTVV.